Presented here are 31 T cell receptor beta chains from one specimen sequenced in a study of monozygotic twins with inflammatory bowel disease. TCRdb re-called the 5' RACE reads and gives one entry per CDR3 protein, without DNA. The table gives around 380,000 distinct CDR3 sequences; the top ten clones make up 2% to 3% of it. The sequenced sample was blood. Every receptor here comes from a human donor with ulcerative colitis or Crohn's disease, or a healthy co-twin of an affected twin (not recorded which).

The V call is TRBV13, the J call TRBJ2-3; TCRdb names TRBD2, which stays unverified in the absence of DNA. CDR1 is PRHDT and CDR2 is FYEKMQ in the germline V gene (reference sequence). The CDR3 runs 17 residues. The CDR3 spells CASSSPHRLAEADTQYF.

The V gene is TRBV20-1, the J gene TRBJ1-1; TCRdb calls TRBD1, which cannot be checked without DNA. This CDR3 is built from 14 residues. CDR1 and CDR2 from the germline V gene are DFQATT and SNEGSKA (reference sequence). The CDR3 loop reads CSAKTGTPSMEAFF.

The chain combines TRBV25-1 with TRBJ2-5. Germline V gene lookup returns CDR1 MGHDK and CDR2 SYGVNS. The CDR3 sequence is 11 residues long. This CDR3 reads CASSEGETQYF.

The chain joins TRBV20-1 to TRBJ2-2. Germline CDR1 and CDR2: DFQATT and SNEGSKA (reference sequence). CDR3 size: 14 residues. CDR3 region: CSASFRGNTGELFF.

This chain links TRBV30 with TRBJ2-1; with no DNA, the TCRdb D assignment of TRBD2 cannot be verified. There are 13 residues in the CDR3. CDR1 and CDR2 from the germline V gene are GTSNPN and SVGIG (reference sequence). The CDR3 spells CAGGVAGSLRAFF.

The chain combines TRBV6-2 or TRBV6-3 with TRBJ2-1; TCRdb outputs TRBD1, but without DNA this stays unchecked. Looked up from germline, CDR1 is MNHEY and CDR2 is SVGEGT. There are 11 residues in the CDR3. CDR3 residues: CASSWGGQQFF.

This chain links TRBV29-1 with TRBJ1-1; TCRdb outputs TRBD1, but without DNA this stays unchecked. Germline CDR1 SQVTM, CDR2 ANQGSEA. The CDR3 spans 13 residues. The CDR3: CSVHTGMNTEAFF.

The gene calls are TRBV5-1 and TRBJ2-1; TCRdb's D call, TRBD2, is unchecked because there is no DNA. This CDR3 has 17 amino acids. Germline V gives CDR1 SGHRS, CDR2 YFSETQ. CDR3 loop: CASSPRLAGGRLNEQFF.

The chain combines TRBV14 with TRBJ1-2; TCRdb selects TRBD1, and the lack of DNA leaves this call unchecked. Germline V CDR1 and CDR2: SGHDN, FVKESK. This CDR3 region has 15 residues. This CDR3 is CASSPLTGGIYGYTF.

This chain uses TRBV2 with TRBJ1-2. Germline V gives CDR1 SNHLY, CDR2 FYNNEI. This CDR3 is built from 12 residues. The CDR3 loop reads CASSERGGGYTF.

V usage is TRBV5-6 and J usage is TRBJ1-5; checking the TCRdb D call of TRBD1 is not possible without DNA. Germline CDR1 reads SGHDT; CDR2 reads YYEEEE. The CDR3 is 13 residues long. This chain's CDR3 is CASSRGQNQPQHF.

The chain couples TRBV15 to TRBJ2-5. This CDR3 is built from 13 residues. CDR1 is LNHNV, CDR2 YYDKDF, per germline (reference sequence). The CDR3 protein is CATSQTREETQYF.

The rearrangement links TRBV3-1 to TRBJ2-7; TCRdb's D call of TRBD2 is untestable without DNA. This CDR3 spans 15 amino acids. CDR1 is LGHDT and CDR2 is YNNKEL in the germline V gene (reference sequence). The CDR3 sequence: CASSQDSGGDYEQYF.

The rearrangement links TRBV3-1 to TRBJ1-2; TCRdb designates TRBD1, a call that cannot be tested without DNA. The CDR3 loop spans 13 amino acids. The germline V gene has CDR1 LGHDT and CDR2 YNNKEL (reference sequence). The CDR3 sequence is CASSQGRVYGYTF.

This chain joins TRBV18 and TRBJ2-7; the D call of TRBD1 rests on TCRdb alone, since no DNA is present to check it. Germline CDR1 KGHSH, CDR2 LQKENI. The CDR3 consists of 12 residues. This CDR3 reads CASSPDSPKQYF.

The chain's CDR3 is CSVAPGLAGFGPFF. The chain uses TRBV29-1 and TRBJ2-1; absent DNA, TCRdb's TRBD2 call cannot be checked. Germline CDR1 SQVTM, CDR2 ANQGSEA. The CDR3 spans 14 residues.

The chain employs TRBV5-1 and TRBJ2-2; TCRdb outputs TRBD1, but without DNA this stays unchecked. The germline V gene encodes CDR1 SGHRS and CDR2 YFSETQ. CDR3 length equals 16 residues. The CDR3 reads CASSLDAGAGTGELFF.

The rearrangement uses TRBV20-1 and TRBJ1-1. This CDR3 contains 14 residues. Germline assignment: CDR1 DFQATT and CDR2 SNEGSKA (reference sequence). This chain's CDR3 is CSAPTDISNTEAFF.

This sequence joins TRBV9 and TRBJ2-7; with no DNA, the TCRdb D assignment of TRBD2 cannot be verified. The CDR3 spans 15 residues. Germline-derived CDR1 and CDR2 are SGDLS and YYNGEE. CDR3 protein: CASSAHSGRDPEQYF.

V is TRBV15 and J is TRBJ2-7; TCRdb returns TRBD2, unconfirmable since there is no DNA. Germline V gene lookup returns CDR1 LNHNV and CDR2 YYDKDF (reference sequence). The CDR3 runs to 15 residues. CDR3: CATSRDQEGLDEQYF.

The rearrangement links TRBV5-1 to TRBJ2-2. Germline-derived CDR1 and CDR2 are SGHRS and YFSETQ. This CDR3 spans 14 amino acids. This chain's CDR3 is CASSLAWATGELFF.

CDR3 loop: CASSPQGDTQYF. This chain uses TRBV18 with TRBJ2-3; TCRdb names TRBD1, which stays unverified in the absence of DNA. The CDR3 contains 12 residues. CDR1 and CDR2 (germline): KGHSH, LQKENI.

The chain links TRBV20-1 to TRBJ2-7; with no DNA, the TCRdb D assignment of TRBD1 cannot be verified. Germline V gene lookup returns CDR1 DFQATT and CDR2 SNEGSKA (reference sequence). CDR3 length equals 14 residues. The chain's CDR3 is CSASRGGTTYEQYF.

The chain combines TRBV3-1 with TRBJ2-7; TCRdb's D gene call, TRBD1, goes unchecked for lack of DNA. The length of the CDR3 is 18 residues. Germline loops: CDR1 LGHDT, CDR2 YNNKEL (reference sequence). The CDR3 spells CASSQLSPGGAGPYEQYF.

The CDR3 sequence: CASSPNSGIGETQYF. This rearrangement joins TRBV7-6 to TRBJ2-5; TCRdb returns TRBD1, unconfirmable since there is no DNA. The CDR3 has 15 residues. In germline, CDR1 is SGHVS, CDR2 FNYEAQ.

The chain has TRBV28 and TRBJ1-1; TCRdb's D gene call, TRBD1, goes unchecked for lack of DNA. Per germline, CDR1 MDHEN and CDR2 SYDVKM. The CDR3 runs 13 residues. CDR3 sequence: CASRRGLSTEAFF.

The chain is built from TRBV6-5 and TRBJ2-5; TCRdb's D gene call, TRBD1, goes unchecked for lack of DNA. Germline values: CDR1 MNHEY, CDR2 SVGAGI. The CDR3 runs 17 residues. The CDR3 sequence: CASSYPFRGQSPETQYF.

The chain combines TRBV11-1 with TRBJ1-1. Germline assignment: CDR1 SGHAT and CDR2 FQDESV (reference sequence). The CDR3 spans 15 residues. The CDR3 here is CASSLAGALNTEAFF.

The rearrangement links TRBV12-3 or TRBV12-4 to TRBJ1-2; the TCRdb call, TRBD1, lacks DNA for checking. CDR3 length: 15 amino acids. The CDR3 is CASSLDRKANYGYTF.

The V call is TRBV11-2, the J call TRBJ2-7; the D call of TRBD1 rests on TCRdb alone, since no DNA is present to check it. Germline V gene lookup returns CDR1 SGHAT and CDR2 FQNNGV. This CDR3 is 13 amino acids long. The CDR3 here is CASTPGQLYEQYF. The full variable domain, completed using reference TRBV11-2 and TRBJ2-7, is EAGVAQSPRYKIIEKRQSVAFWCNPISGHATLYWYQQILGQGPKLLIQFQNNGVVDDSQLPKDRFSAERLKGVDSTLKIQPAKLEDSAVYLCASTPGQLYEQYFGPGTRLTVT.

The chain carries TRBV5-1 and TRBJ2-1. In germline, CDR1 is SGHRS, CDR2 YFSETQ. The CDR3 loop spans 15 amino acids. CDR3 residues: CASSQTTSSYNEQFF.